Each of the 11 T cell receptor beta chains below was sequenced from the same sample in a study of T cells in Graves' hyperthyroidism and ophthalmopathy. Amplified TCR beta CDR3 regions derived from RNA transcripts. Primed by the HTBI set, a first-round RT-PCR was run on the TCR CDR3. TCRdb itself ran the multiplex PCR reads through MiXCR, one entry per CDR3 protein. The sample lists some 600,000 distinct CDR3 sequences, around 14% seen once, with roughly 5.7% in the top ten. The sample was blood. All receptors derive from a woman in her 30s with Graves' hyperthyroidism that later progressed to Graves' ophthalmopathy.

This clonotype was observed at least ten times. V is TRBV7-9 and J is TRBJ2-1; D uncertain. The V gene's germline CDR1 is SEHNR and CDR2 FQNEAQ (reference sequence). The V end was cut by 5 bases, the J end by 1 base, with 15 bases between. The CDR3 has 16 amino acids. The chain's CDR3 is CASSPSTEVSYNEQFF. CDR3 DNA sequence: TGTGCCAGCAGCCCGTCGACTGAAGTGTCCTACAATGAGCAGTTCTTC.

This clonotype was found many times. This sequence joins TRBV5-4 and TRBJ2-3; 11 bases map to TRBD2. The trim removed 2 bases at V and 1 base at J, leaving 3 bases unmatched. The CDR3 is 16 amino acids. Germline V gene lookup returns CDR1 SGHNT and CDR2 YYREEE (reference sequence). In DNA, the CDR3 is TGTGCCAGCAGCTTTGGGACTAGCGGACGCACAGATACGCAGTATTTT. This translates into CASSFGTSGRTDTQYF.

Details on this clonotype: The junction departs from the called germline gene at one end, perhaps through a read error. The V and J genes are TRBV7-9 and TRBJ2-3; TRBD1 or TRBD2 may be the D gene (5 bases each). The V gene's germline CDR1 is SEHNR and CDR2 FQNEAQ (reference sequence). CDR3 size: 15 residues. The CDR3 sequence: CSSSFGTASTDTQYF. DNA of the CDR3: TGTTCCAGCAGCTTCGGGACGGCTAGCACAGATACGCAGTATTTT.

This clonotype has a count of ten or more. J is TRBJ2-1 and V is TRBV12-3 or TRBV12-4; 13 bases match TRBD2. CDR3 length: 14 amino acids. The V segment lost 6 bases and the J segment 6 bases; nucleotides outside the gene matches: 2. The DNA for the CDR3 is TGTGCCAGCAGACTAGCGGGAGGGACCAATGAGCAGTTCTTC. This sequence encodes CASRLAGGTNEQFF.

This clonotype came up many times. V usage is TRBV10-3 and J usage is TRBJ1-3, with TRBD1 as a possible D gene (5 bases). Trimming removed 7 bases from V and 4 bases from J, with 14 bases in between. Germline V gene sequence: CDR1 ENHRY, CDR2 SYGVKD. There are 14 residues in the CDR3. The CDR3 reads CAIKGQETGNTIYF. The CDR3 nucleotides are TGTGCCATCAAGGGGCAGGAAACGGGAAACACCATATATTTT.

This clonotype was detected only a few times. This chain connects TRBV4-1 to TRBJ2-5; D remains unclear. Per the germline V gene, CDR1 is MGHRA and CDR2 is YSYEKL. V lost 0 bases and J lost 0, with 11 bases in between. The CDR3 is 16 residues long. CDR3 bases: TGCGCCAGCAGCCAAGATGAATCGGAGCACCAAGAGACCCAGTACTTC. Protein: CASSQDESEHQETQYF.

This clonotype was detected a few times. The chain employs TRBV20-1 and TRBJ2-7, with 8 bases that match TRBD1. CDR3 length: 14 amino acids. Germline CDR1 reads DFQATT; CDR2 reads SNEGSKA (reference sequence). Unmatched junction bases numbered 10, after V lost 6 bases and J lost 3 bases. CDR3 in DNA: TGCAGTGCGTCCAGGACAGGGCCTCACTACGAGCAGTACTTC. Its protein is CSASRTGPHYEQYF.

This clonotype occurred many times. The rearrangement uses TRBV28 and TRBJ1-4, with D possibly TRBD1 on 6 matching bases. The CDR3 has 17 amino acids. The V end lost 3 bases, the J end lost 2 bases, and 16 bases lay between the germline ends. Looked up from germline, CDR1 is MDHEN and CDR2 is SYDVKM. The CDR3 spells CASSLGGARGTNEKLFF. The CDR3 coding sequence is TGTGCCAGCAGTTTGGGTGGGGCAAGGGGGACTAATGAAAAACTGTTTTTT. Complete variable domain (other parts from reference TRBV28 and TRBJ1-4): DVKVTQSSRYLVKRTGEKVFLECVQDMDHENMFWYRQDPGLGLRLIYFSYDVKMKEKGDIPEGYSVSREKKERFSLILESASTNQTSMYLCASSLGGARGTNEKLFFGSGTQLSVL.

The CDR3 reads CASNLNNEQFF. CDR3 bases: TGCGCCAGCAATCTAAACAATGAGCAGTTCTTC. The chain carries TRBV5-1 and TRBJ2-1; D remains ambiguous. The CDR3 has 11 amino acids. The V end lost 6 bases, the J end lost 5 bases, and 6 bases lay between the germline ends. Germline lookup yields CDR1 SGHRS and CDR2 YFSETQ.

A remark on this clonotype: This CDR3 fails to terminate in the conserved phenylalanine or tryptophan, so it likely reflects a read error. This chain uses TRBV6-2 or TRBV6-3 with TRBJ2-1, with TRBD2 as a possible D gene (6 bases). Germline CDR1 MNHEY, CDR2 SVGEGT. V lost 9 bases to trimming and J lost 6 bases, with 15 bases between them. CDR3 size: 13 residues. The CDR3 sequence is CASPAEGSNEQFL. CDR3 nucleotides: TGTGCCAGTCCCGCGGAGGGGTCCAATGAGCAGTTCCTC.

This clonotype turned up a few times. The V and J genes are TRBV20-1 and TRBJ2-7, with D perhaps matching TRBD1 (7 bases). CDR1 and CDR2 from the germline V gene are DFQATT and SNEGSKA (reference sequence). The CDR3 is made up of 18 amino acids. V gave up 6 bases and J gave up 7 bases, with 34 bases separating them. CDR3 DNA: TGCAGTGCGCCGATTAGTTGGGCGGGACAGACCTTTGAGGGGGAGCAGTACTTC. The encoded protein is CSAPISWAGQTFEGEQYF.